The present T cell receptor beta chain was sequenced within a study of spatial heterogeneity in lung cancer. Stated time point: sample taken at primary tumor resection. The CDR3 runs to 15 residues. The V and J ends lost 4 bases and 4 bases, in that order; junction bases with no gene match: 8. Germline V gives CDR1 SGHRS, CDR2 YFSETQ. Overall study findings and caveats: Mutation counts in tumors were tracked by counts of expanded intratumoral alpha and beta TCRs.

TCRdb re-analysed the 5' RACE reads in MiXCR, keeping a single row per CDR3 protein. This sample carries around 5,000 distinct CDR3 sequences, about an eighth of them seen once, and the ten largest clones take around 10%. As for this clonotype: No antigen is known for it.

The rearrangement joins TRBV5-1 to TRBJ2-5; 9 bases line up with TRBD2. This specimen was lung tumor tissue, taken at surgery. This sequence was found in a female donor with early-stage non-small cell lung cancer. The CDR3 nucleotides read TGCGCCAGCAGCCCCGTTGATAGCGGGAGAGAGACCCAGTACTTC. Its protein product is CASSPVDSGRETQYF.